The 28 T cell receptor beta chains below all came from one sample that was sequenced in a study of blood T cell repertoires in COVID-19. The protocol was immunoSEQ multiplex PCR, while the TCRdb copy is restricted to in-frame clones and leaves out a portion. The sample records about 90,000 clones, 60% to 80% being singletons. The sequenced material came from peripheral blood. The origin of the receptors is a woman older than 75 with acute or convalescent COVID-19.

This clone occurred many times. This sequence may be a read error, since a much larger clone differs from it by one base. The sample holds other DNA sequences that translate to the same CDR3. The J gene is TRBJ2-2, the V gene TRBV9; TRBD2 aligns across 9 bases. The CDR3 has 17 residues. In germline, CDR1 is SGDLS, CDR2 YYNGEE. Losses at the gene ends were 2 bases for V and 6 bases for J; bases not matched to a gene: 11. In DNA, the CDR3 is TGTGCCAGCAGCGTCGAGGCGGGGGGGCCGTCATCCGGGGAGCTGTTTTTT. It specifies CASSVEAGGPSSGELFF. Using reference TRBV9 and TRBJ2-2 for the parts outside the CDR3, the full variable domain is DSGVTQTPKHLITATGQRVTLRCSPRSGDLSVYWYQQSLDQGLQFLIQYYNGEERAKGNILERFSAQQFPDLHSELNLSSLELGDSALYFCASSVEAGGPSSGELFFGEGSRLTVL.

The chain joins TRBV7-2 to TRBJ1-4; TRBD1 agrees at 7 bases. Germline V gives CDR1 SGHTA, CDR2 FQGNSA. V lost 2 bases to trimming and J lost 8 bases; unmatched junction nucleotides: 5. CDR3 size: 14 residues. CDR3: CASSLTGADEKLFF. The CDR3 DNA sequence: TGTGCCAGCAGCTTAACAGGGGCGGACGAAAAACTGTTTTTT.

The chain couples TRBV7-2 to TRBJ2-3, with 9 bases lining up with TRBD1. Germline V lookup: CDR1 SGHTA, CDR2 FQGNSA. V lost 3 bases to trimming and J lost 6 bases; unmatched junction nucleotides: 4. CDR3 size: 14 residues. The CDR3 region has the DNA TGTGCCAGCAGCTTTGACAGGGGGTCGGATACGCAGTATTTT. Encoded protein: CASSFDRGSDTQYF.

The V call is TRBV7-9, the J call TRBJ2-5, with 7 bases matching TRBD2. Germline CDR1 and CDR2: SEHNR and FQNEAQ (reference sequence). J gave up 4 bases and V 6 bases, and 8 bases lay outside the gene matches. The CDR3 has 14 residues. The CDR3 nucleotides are TGTGCCAGCAGTCGCACGACTAGCCGAGAGACCCAGTACTTC. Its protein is CASSRTTSRETQYF.

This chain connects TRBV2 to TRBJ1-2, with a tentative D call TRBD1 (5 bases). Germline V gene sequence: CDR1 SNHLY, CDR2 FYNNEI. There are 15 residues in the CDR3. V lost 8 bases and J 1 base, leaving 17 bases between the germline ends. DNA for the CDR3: TGTGCCAGCCCCGGGGCCCTAGCGGATAACTATGGCTACACCTTC. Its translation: CASPGALADNYGYTF.

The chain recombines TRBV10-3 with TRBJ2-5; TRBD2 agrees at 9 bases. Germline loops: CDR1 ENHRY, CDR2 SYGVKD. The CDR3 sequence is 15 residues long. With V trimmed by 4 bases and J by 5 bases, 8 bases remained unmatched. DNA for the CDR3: TGTGCCATCAGTGTGGCTAGCGGGGTCGGGGAGACCCAGTACTTC. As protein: CAISVASGVGETQYF.

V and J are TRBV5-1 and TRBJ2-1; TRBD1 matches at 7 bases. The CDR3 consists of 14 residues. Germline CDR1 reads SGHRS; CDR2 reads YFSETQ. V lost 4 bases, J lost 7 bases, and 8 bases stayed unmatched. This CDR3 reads CASSLADRANEQFF. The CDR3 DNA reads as TGCGCCAGCAGCCTCGCAGACAGGGCGAATGAGCAGTTCTTC.

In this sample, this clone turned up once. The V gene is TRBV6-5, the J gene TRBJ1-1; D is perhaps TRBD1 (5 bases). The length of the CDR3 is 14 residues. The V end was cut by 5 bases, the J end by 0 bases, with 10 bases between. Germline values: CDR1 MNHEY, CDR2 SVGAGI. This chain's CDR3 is CASSIKQVNTEAFF. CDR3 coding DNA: TGTGCCAGCAGTATAAAACAGGTGAACACTGAAGCTTTCTTT.

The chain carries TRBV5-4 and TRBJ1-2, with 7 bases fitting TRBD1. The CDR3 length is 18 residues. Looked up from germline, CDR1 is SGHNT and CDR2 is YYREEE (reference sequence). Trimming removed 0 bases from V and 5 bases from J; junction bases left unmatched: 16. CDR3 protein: CASSLGGDRVLIRYGYTF. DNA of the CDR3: TGTGCCAGCAGCTTGGGGGGAGACAGGGTCCTCATTCGGTATGGCTACACCTTC.

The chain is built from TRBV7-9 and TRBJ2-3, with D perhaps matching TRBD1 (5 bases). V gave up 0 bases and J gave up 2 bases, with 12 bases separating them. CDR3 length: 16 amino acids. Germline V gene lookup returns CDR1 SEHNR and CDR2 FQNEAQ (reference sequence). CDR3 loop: CASSLADITSTDTQYF. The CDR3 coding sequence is TGTGCCAGCAGCTTAGCGGACATTACCTCCACAGATACGCAGTATTTT.

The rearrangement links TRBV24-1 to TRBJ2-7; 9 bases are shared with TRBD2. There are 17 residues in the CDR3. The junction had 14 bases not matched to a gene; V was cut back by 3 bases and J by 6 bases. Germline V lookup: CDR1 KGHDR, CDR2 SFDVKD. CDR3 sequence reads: CATSDPGVAGAEGEQYF. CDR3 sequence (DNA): TGTGCCACCAGTGATCCCGGGGTAGCGGGGGCCGAGGGCGAGCAGTACTTC.

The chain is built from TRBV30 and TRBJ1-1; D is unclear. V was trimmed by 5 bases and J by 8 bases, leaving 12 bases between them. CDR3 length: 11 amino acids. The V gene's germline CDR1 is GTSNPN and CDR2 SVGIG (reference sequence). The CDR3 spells CAWGPRVEAFF. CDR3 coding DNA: TGTGCCTGGGGACCCCGCGTCGAAGCTTTCTTT.

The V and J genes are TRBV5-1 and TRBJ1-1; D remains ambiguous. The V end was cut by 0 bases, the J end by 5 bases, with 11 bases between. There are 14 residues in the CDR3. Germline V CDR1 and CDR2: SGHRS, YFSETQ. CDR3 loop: CASSLDPEVTEAFF. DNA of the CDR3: TGCGCCAGCAGCTTGGACCCGGAGGTGACTGAAGCTTTCTTT.

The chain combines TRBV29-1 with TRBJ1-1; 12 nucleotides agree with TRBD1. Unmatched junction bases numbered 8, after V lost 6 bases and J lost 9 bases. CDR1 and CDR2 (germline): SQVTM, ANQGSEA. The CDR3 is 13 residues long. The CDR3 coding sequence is TGCAGCGTGGAGTCCCGGGACAGGGGGCAAGCTTTCTTT. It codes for CSVESRDRGQAFF.

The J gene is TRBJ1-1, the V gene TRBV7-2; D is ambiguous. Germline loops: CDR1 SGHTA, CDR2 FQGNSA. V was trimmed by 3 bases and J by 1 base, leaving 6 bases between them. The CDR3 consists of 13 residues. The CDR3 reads CASSLSRNTEAFF. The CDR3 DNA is TGTGCCAGCAGCTTGTCGAGGAACACTGAAGCTTTCTTT. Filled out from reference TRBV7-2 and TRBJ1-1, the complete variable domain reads GAGVSQSPSNKVTEKGKDVELRCDPISGHTALYWYRQSLGQGLEFLIYFQGNSAPDKSGLPSDRFSAERTGGSVSTLTIQRTQQEDSAVYLCASSLSRNTEAFFGQGTRLTVV.

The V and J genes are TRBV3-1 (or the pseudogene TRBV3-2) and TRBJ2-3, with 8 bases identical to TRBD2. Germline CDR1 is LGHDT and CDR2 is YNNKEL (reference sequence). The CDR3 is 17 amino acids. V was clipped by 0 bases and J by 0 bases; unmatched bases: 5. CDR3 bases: TGTGCCAGCAGCCAAGAAGGAAGCGGGGGAAGCACAGATACGCAGTATTTT. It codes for CASSQEGSGGSTDTQYF.

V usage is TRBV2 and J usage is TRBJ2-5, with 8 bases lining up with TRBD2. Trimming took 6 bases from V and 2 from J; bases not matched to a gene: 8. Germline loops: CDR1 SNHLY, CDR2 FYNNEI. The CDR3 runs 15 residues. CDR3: CASRREAMGQETQYF. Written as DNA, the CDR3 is TGTGCCAGCAGGCGGGAGGCTATGGGGCAAGAGACCCAGTACTTC.

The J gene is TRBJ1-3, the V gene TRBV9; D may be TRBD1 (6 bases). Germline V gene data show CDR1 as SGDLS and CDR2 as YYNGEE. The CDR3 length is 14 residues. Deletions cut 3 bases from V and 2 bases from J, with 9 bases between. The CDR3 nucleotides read TGTGCCAGCAGCGCGGGGACACCTGGAAACACCATATATTTT. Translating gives CASSAGTPGNTIYF.

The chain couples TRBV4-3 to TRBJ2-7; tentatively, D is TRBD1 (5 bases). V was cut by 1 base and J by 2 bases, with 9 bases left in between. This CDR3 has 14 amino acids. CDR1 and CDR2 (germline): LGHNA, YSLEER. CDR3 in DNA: TGCGCCAGCAGCCAAGTAAGGACAACCTACGAGCAGTACTTC. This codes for CASSQVRTTYEQYF.

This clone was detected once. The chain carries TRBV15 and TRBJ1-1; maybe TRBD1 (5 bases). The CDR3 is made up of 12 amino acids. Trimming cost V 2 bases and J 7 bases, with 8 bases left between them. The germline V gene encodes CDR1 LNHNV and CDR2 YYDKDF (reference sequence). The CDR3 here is CATSRQGSEAFF. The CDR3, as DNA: TGTGCCACCAGCAGACAGGGAAGTGAAGCTTTCTTT.

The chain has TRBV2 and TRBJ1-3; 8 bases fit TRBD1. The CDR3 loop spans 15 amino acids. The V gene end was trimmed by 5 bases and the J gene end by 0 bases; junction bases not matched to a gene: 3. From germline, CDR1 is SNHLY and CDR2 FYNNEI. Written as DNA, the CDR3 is TGTGCCAGCAGTCCCGGACAGGGCTCTGGAAACACCATATATTTT. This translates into CASSPGQGSGNTIYF.

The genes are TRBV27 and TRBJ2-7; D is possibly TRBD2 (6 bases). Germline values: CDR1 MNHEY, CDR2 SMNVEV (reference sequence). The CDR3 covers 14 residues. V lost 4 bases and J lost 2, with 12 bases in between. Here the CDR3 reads CASSWQGGAYEQYF. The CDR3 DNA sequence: TGTGCCAGCAGTTGGCAGGGAGGTGCCTACGAGCAGTACTTC.

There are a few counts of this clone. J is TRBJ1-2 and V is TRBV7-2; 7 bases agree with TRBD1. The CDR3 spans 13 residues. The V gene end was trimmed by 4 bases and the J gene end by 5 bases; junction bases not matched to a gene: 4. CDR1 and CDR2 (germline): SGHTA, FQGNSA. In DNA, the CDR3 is TGTGCCAGCAGCTGGGGGACAGTTTATGGCTACACCTTC. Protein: CASSWGTVYGYTF.

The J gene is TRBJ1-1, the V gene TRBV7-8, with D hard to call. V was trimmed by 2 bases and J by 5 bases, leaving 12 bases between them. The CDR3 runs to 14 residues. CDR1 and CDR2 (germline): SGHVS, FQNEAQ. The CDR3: CASSLLARQTEAFF. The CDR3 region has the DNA TGTGCCAGCAGCTTATTGGCCCGTCAGACTGAAGCTTTCTTT.

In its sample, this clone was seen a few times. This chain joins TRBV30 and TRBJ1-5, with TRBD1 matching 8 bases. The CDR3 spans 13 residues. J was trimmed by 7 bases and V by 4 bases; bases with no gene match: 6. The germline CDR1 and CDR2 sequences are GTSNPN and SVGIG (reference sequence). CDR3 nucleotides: TGTGCCTGGAAAGGACAGGGCGAACAGCCCCAGCATTTT. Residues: CAWKGQGEQPQHF.

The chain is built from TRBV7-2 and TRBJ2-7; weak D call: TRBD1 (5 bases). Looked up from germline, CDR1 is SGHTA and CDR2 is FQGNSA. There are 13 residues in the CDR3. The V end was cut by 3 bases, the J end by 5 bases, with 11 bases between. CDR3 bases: TGTGCCAGCAGCTTGGGGCCTGCTAACGAGCAGTACTTC. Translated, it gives CASSLGPANEQYF. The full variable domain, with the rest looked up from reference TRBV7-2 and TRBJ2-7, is GAGVSQSPSNKVTEKGKDVELRCDPISGHTALYWYRQSLGQGLEFLIYFQGNSAPDKSGLPSDRFSAERTGGSVSTLTIQRTQQEDSAVYLCASSLGPANEQYFGPGTRLTVT.

The CDR3 nucleotides read TGTGCCACCAGCGCCCGGGGGGGGAATAATGAAAAACTGTTTTTT. This encodes CATSARGGNNEKLFF. This chain uses TRBV15 with TRBJ1-4; tentative D call: TRBD1 (5 bases). V was pared by 5 bases and J by 4 bases, with 14 bases between. Germline V gene sequence: CDR1 LNHNV, CDR2 YYDKDF (reference sequence). This CDR3 region has 15 residues. The full variable domain, its missing parts supplied by reference TRBV15 and TRBJ1-4, is DAMVIQNPRYQVTQFGKPVTLSCSQTLNHNVMYWYQQKSSQAPKLLFHYYDKDFNNEADTPDNFQSRRPNTSFCFLDIRSPGLGDTAMYLCATSARGGNNEKLFFGSGTQLSVL.

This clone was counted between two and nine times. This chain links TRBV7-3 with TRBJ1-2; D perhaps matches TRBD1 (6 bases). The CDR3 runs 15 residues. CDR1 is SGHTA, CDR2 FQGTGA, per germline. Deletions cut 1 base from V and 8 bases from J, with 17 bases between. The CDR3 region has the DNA TGTGCCAGCAGCTTAAACCCAGGGGTCAAATCAGGCTACACCTTC. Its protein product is CASSLNPGVKSGYTF.